These 17 T cell receptor beta chains share one sample of origin, sequenced in a study of T cell repertoires in cytomegalovirus infection. TCRdb recomputed calls from the reads with MiXCR, one row per CDR3 protein. The table lists about 140,000 distinct CDR3 sequences, 5.5% to 7% of them singletons. Material: PBMCs. The receptors shown here come from a human donor in good health (CMV status not recorded). Some clones in this sample may be carry-over from other donors' samples.

There are many counts of this clonotype. The gene calls are TRBV7-3 and TRBJ2-1; possibly TRBD2 for D (5 bases). CDR1 is SGHTA and CDR2 is FQGTGA in the germline V gene. CDR3 length equals 13 residues. V lost 6 bases and J lost 3, with 9 bases in between. The CDR3 is CASSQEGYNEQFF. The CDR3 DNA is TGTGCCAGCAGTCAAGAGGGCTACAATGAGCAGTTCTTC.

This clonotype was seen only once. This may stem from a read error, because a much larger clone lies one nucleotide away. This chain links TRBV28 with TRBJ2-3; D unresolved. The CDR3 contains 13 residues. Germline CDR1 is MDHEN and CDR2 is SYDVKM. Here the CDR3 reads CASSLSSPDTQCF. In nucleotides, the CDR3 is TGTGCCAGCAGTTTAAGCAGCCCAGATACGCAGTGTTTT.

This clonotype has a count of ten or more. V gene TRBV6-6 combines with J gene TRBJ2-2; D is ambiguous. V dropped 5 bases and J dropped 2 bases, with 6 bases sitting between them. CDR1 MNHNY and CDR2 SVGAGI come from the germline V gene (reference sequence). This CDR3 has 13 amino acids. CDR3 residues: CASSRRNTGELFF. The CDR3 DNA is TGTGCCAGCAGTAGACGAAACACCGGGGAGCTGTTTTTT.

This clonotype was counted only a few times. This chain connects TRBV18 to TRBJ2-2; D gene ambiguous. Germline V lookup: CDR1 KGHSH, CDR2 LQKENI. This CDR3 contains 16 residues. The V end was cut by 2 bases, the J end by 0 bases, with 10 bases between. CDR3 coding DNA: TGTGCCAGCTCACCATTTCCGACACCGAACACCGGGGAGCTGTTTTTT. This codes for CASSPFPTPNTGELFF.

This clonotype was found many times. The chain uses TRBV12-3 or TRBV12-4 and TRBJ2-5, with D unclear. V was pared by 3 bases and J by 3 bases, with 2 bases between. This CDR3 has 11 residues. The CDR3 sequence is CASSFEETQYF. The CDR3 region has the DNA TGTGCCAGCAGTTTCGAAGAGACCCAGTACTTC.

This clonotype was recorded at least ten times. The chain has TRBV28 and TRBJ2-7, with D possibly TRBD2 on 5 matching bases. There are 13 residues in the CDR3. CDR1 MDHEN and CDR2 SYDVKM come from the germline V gene. Deletions cut 4 bases from V and 7 bases from J, with 14 bases between. Written as DNA, the CDR3 is TGTGCCAGCAGTTCCCTCCACTTAGCGGAGCAGTACTTC. Its protein is CASSSLHLAEQYF.

This clonotype was seen ten or more times. The V gene is TRBV6-1, the J gene TRBJ1-3; D remains unclear. The germline V gene has CDR1 MNHNS and CDR2 SASEGT. The V end was cut by 5 bases, the J end by 1 base, with 9 bases between. This CDR3 contains 14 residues. In nucleotides, the CDR3 is TGTGCCAGCAGTATCCCGTCGTCTGGAAACACCATATATTTT. Amino acid sequence: CASSIPSSGNTIYF.

Ten or more counts support this clonotype. The rearrangement uses TRBV7-2 and TRBJ2-7, with 7 nucleotides matching TRBD1. V dropped 4 bases and J dropped 3; count of bases not matched to a gene: 6. CDR3 length: 14 residues. From germline, CDR1 is SGHTA and CDR2 FQGNSA. CDR3 region: CASSSTGIGYEQYF. The CDR3 nucleotides read TGTGCCAGCAGCTCGACAGGGATTGGCTACGAGCAGTACTTC.

This clonotype was seen ten or more times. The chain joins TRBV7-2 to TRBJ1-5; TRBD1 might be the D (6 bases). Looked up from germline, CDR1 is SGHTA and CDR2 is FQGNSA. The V end was cut by 5 bases, the J end by 6 bases, with 17 bases between. The CDR3 is 15 residues long. CDR3 loop: CASSILGGAAQPQHF. The CDR3 DNA is TGTGCCAGCAGCATCCTCGGGGGGGCGGCTCAGCCCCAGCATTTT.

This clonotype was seen repeatedly, ten times or more. In nucleotides, the CDR3 is TGTGCCAGCAGTTTGGACAGGCGGGTCTTTTTT. Protein product: CASSLDRRVFF. The rearrangement links TRBV28 to TRBJ1-4, with TRBD1 identical over 7 bases. CDR3 length: 11 amino acids. Trimming removed 3 bases from V and 17 bases from J; junction bases left unmatched: 6. Germline V lookup: CDR1 MDHEN, CDR2 SYDVKM. The whole variable domain, filled in from reference TRBV28 and TRBJ1-4, reads DVKVTQSSRYLVKRTGEKVFLECVQDMDHENMFWYRQDPGLGLRLIYFSYDVKMKEKGDIPEGYSVSREKKERFSLILESASTNQTSMYLCASSLDRRVFFGSGTQLSVL.

This clonotype appeared many times. V gene TRBV28 combines with J gene TRBJ2-4; weak D call: TRBD1 (5 bases). This CDR3 is built from 14 residues. The germline CDR1 and CDR2 sequences are MDHEN and SYDVKM. Trimming cost V 5 bases and J 9 bases, with 17 bases left between them. The CDR3 nucleotides are TGTGCCAGCAGTATACAGGCGGCCGGTAGCATTCAGTACTTC. Encoded protein: CASSIQAAGSIQYF.

This clonotype was detected many times. CDR3 residues: CSVVSGQGYGYTF. In DNA, the CDR3 is TGCAGCGTTGTTAGCGGACAGGGCTATGGCTACACCTTC. The chain uses TRBV29-1 and TRBJ1-2, with TRBD1 identical over 8 bases. This CDR3 is 13 amino acids long. Trimming removed 4 bases from V and 4 bases from J; junction bases left unmatched: 5. Germline V CDR1 and CDR2: SQVTM, ANQGSEA.

V gene TRBV3-1 combines with J gene TRBJ1-2; no definite D call. Germline loops: CDR1 LGHDT, CDR2 YNNKEL (reference sequence). V shed 0 bases and J shed 4 bases, with 6 bases lying between them. The CDR3 sequence is 13 residues long. The CDR3 DNA reads TGTGCCAGCAGCCAAGACAGGCTCTATGGCTACACCTTC. Its protein product is CASSQDRLYGYTF.

The V and J genes are TRBV12-3 or TRBV12-4 and TRBJ1-2; D gene unclear. Trimming cost V 2 bases and J 8 bases, with 9 bases left between them. The CDR3 loop spans 12 amino acids. CDR3 DNA sequence: TGTGCCAGCAGTTTAAGGCGTCGCGGCTACACCTTC. Translated: CASSLRRRGYTF.

This clonotype appeared many times. The rearrangement links TRBV15 to TRBJ2-5, with 13 bases lining up with TRBD2. V lost 0 bases and J lost 1; bases outside the gene matches: 5. The length of the CDR3 is 18 residues. CDR1 is LNHNV, CDR2 YYDKDF, per germline (reference sequence). The CDR3 here is CATSRDPGLAGPQETQYF. The CDR3, as DNA: TGTGCCACCAGCAGAGATCCGGGACTAGCGGGGCCCCAAGAGACCCAGTACTTC. The whole variable domain, remainder taken from reference TRBV15 and TRBJ2-5, is DAMVIQNPRYQVTQFGKPVTLSCSQTLNHNVMYWYQQKSSQAPKLLFHYYDKDFNNEADTPDNFQSRRPNTSFCFLDIRSPGLGDTAMYLCATSRDPGLAGPQETQYFGPGTRLLVL.

This clonotype was observed a few times. The chain is built from TRBV28 and TRBJ2-7, with 10 bases matching TRBD1. V lost 11 bases and J lost 1; bases outside the gene matches: 11. The CDR3 has 15 residues. Germline CDR1 and CDR2: MDHEN and SYDVKM. In DNA form, the CDR3 reads TGTGCCGGCTCCACGGGACAGGGGATTTCCTACGAGCAGTACTTC. Translation: CAGSTGQGISYEQYF.

This clonotype was detected many times. J is TRBJ2-7 and V is TRBV12-5, with 7 nucleotides matching TRBD1. Germline loops: CDR1 LGHNT, CDR2 FRNRAP. J gave up 4 bases and V 1 base, and 4 bases lay outside the gene matches. The CDR3 length is 14 residues. CDR3 region: CASGLATGVYEQYF. The CDR3 DNA follows: TGTGCTAGTGGTTTGGCTACAGGGGTATACGAGCAGTACTTC. Full variable domain (rest looked up from reference TRBV12-5 and TRBJ2-7): DARVTQTPRHKVTEMGQEVTMRCQPILGHNTVFWYRQTMMQGLELLAYFRNRAPLDDSGMPKDRFSAEMPDATLATLKIQPSEPRDSAVYFCASGLATGVYEQYFGPGTRLTVT.